This T cell receptor (beta chain) originates from a study of vaccination and CD4 T cells after COVID-19 (dated by TCRdb to between 2021 and 2024). Turning to the overall study: Every convalescent patient had a positive nasal swab PCR test for SARS-CoV-2, with mild disease in 9 or 10 patients and severe disease in one. The convalescent cohort comprised six males and four females, including two Hispanic individuals, seven Caucasians, two Asians and one multiracial person. Participants received two doses of either the Pfizer-BioNTech BNT162b2 vaccine (n=8) or the Moderna mRNA-1273 vaccine (n=2). Post-COVID blood samples from convalescent patients were collected a median of around 110 days after diagnosis, with a range of about 30 to 170 days. Post-vaccine blood samples were collected a median of 72 days after the second vaccine dose, ranging from about 13 to 241 days. The cultures were stimulated with overlapping spike peptide pools from SARS-CoV-2 and from the common cold coronaviruses HCoV-NL63, HCoV-OC43 and HCoV-229E. Control cultures used a CEFX viral epitope pool as positive control, an HIV-1 Nef peptide pool as negative control, or no peptide. In under 13 COVID-19 convalescent patients and a handful of infection-naive healthy vaccine recipients, researchers compared the spike-specific CD4+ TCR repertoire from before mRNA vaccination with the repertoire from after.

The library was built by means of PCR. At the Johns Hopkins FTIC core, DNA from the cultured CD4+ T cells underwent TCR sequencing with the Oncomine TCR Beta short-read assay. The QIAamp micro DNA kit was used to extract genomic DNA from the cultured CD4+ T cells. Oncomine TCR Beta libraries from cultured CD4+ T cells were pooled using unique dual indexes and sequenced on an Illumina iSeq 100. As for how the authors treated the data: Non-productive sequences were removed, and CDR3s that did not start with C, did not end with F or W, or were shorter than 7 amino acids were discarded. The MANAFEST web application was used to identify antigen-specific clonotypes by comparing peptide-stimulated wells against reference wells and other culture wells. To be called positive, a clone needed an FDR below 0.05, an odds ratio above 5, and a productive frequency above 0.1% in at least two of three replicate wells. A clonotype was classed as cross-reactive if the clonotype showed significant expansion both in SARS-CoV-2 spike wells and in at least one common cold coronavirus spike condition. CDR3 homology was assessed with Levenshtein distances (stringdist) and unrooted phylogenetic trees (ape) in R version 3.6.1. The public reads were reanalyzed by TCRdb: fastp trimming at Q25, MiXCR alignment, in-frame beta chains only. Rows with a matching CDR3 protein are joined into one entry that keeps the most common DNA and genes. It is TCRdb's table, rather than the study itself, that gives the V and J calls and clone size. Within this sample are about 18,000 distinct CDR3 sequences, with around 45% of them counted one time only. The top ten hold about 7% of the sample.

The CDR3, from cysteine to phenylalanine, totals 16 residues. The DNA shown is the 48-base CDR3, in frame from base 1. CDR1 and CDR2 were assigned from the germline V gene (reference sequence) as SGHNT and YYREEE. V is reduced by 6 bases and J by 0 bases, leaving a spacing of 17 bases between them. Overall results and qualifications from the work: Of the vaccine-specific clones found in convalescent patients, nearly all (304 of 307) were mono-reactive for SARS-CoV-2 spike instead of being cross-reactive with common cold coronaviruses. Among convalescent patients, a median around 83% of the SARS-CoV-2-reactive clones seen after vaccination appeared only after vaccination, which suggests priming specific to the vaccine. Relatively few convalescent patients were included in the study, and early timepoints after natural infection were not analyzed. The median number of SARS-CoV-2-reactive clonotypes rose from 20 to 25 after infection to roughly 40 after vaccination, but the change was not significant.

A word on this clonotype: Which antigen it targets is not known. There are no base qualities to consult, and no much larger clone falls within one base.

The treatment or condition tag for this specimen amounts to: roughly ten-day PBMC culture with coronavirus spike peptide pools or control peptides (ViraFEST assay). The study used the ViraFEST assay, which expanded antigen-specific T cells with peptide pools and then identified expanded clonotypes by TCR sequencing. Positive SARS-CoV-2 PCR tests in the convalescent patients dated from March to December 2020, before Alpha, Beta and Delta variants emerged in the United States. PBMCs were cultured at roughly 1.9 million per well in IMDM supplemented with roughly 5.2% human AB serum and 8 to 10 IU/ml IL-2, with approximately 10 ug/ml peptide pools added. On days 3 and 7, half of the culture medium was replaced with fresh IL-2-containing medium. After 10 days of culture, CD4+ T cells were isolated by negative selection using the EasySep CD4+ T cell isolation kit. PBMCs were separated from whole blood using Ficoll-Paque Plus gradient centrifugation and then either used fresh or cryopreserved at -140C. In general, triplicate wells were set up for every culture condition.

Recombination joined TRBV5-4 with TRBJ2-3; possibly the D gene is TRBD2, per 5 matching bases. The sequenced sample was CD4+ T cells from blood, cultured in vitro, obtained after SARS-CoV-2 vaccination. The TCR was taken from a human donor who had recovered from COVID-19. The nucleotides read TGTGCCAGCAACCCGAGGGCTCCCACTAGCACAGATACGCAGTATTTT. The translation is CASNPRAPTSTDTQYF.